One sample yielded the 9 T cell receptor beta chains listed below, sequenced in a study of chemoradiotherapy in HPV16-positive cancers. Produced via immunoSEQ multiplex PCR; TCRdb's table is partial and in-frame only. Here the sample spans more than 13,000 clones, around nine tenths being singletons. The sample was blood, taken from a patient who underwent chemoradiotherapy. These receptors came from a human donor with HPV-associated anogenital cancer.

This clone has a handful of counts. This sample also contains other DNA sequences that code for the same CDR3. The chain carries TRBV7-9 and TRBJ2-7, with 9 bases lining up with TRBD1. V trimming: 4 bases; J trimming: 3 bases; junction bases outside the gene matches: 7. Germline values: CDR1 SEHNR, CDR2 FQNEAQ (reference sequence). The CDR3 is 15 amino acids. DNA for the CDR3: TGTGCCAGCAGCTCCTTGAGGGACAGGGTCTACGAGCAGTACTTC. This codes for CASSSLRDRVYEQYF.

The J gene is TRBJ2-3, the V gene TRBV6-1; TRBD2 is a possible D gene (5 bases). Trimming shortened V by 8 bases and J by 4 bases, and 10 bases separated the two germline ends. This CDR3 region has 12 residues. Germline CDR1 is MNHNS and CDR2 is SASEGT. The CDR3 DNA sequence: TGTGCCAGCGGGAGCTCGGCAGATACGCAGTATTTT. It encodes CASGSSADTQYF.

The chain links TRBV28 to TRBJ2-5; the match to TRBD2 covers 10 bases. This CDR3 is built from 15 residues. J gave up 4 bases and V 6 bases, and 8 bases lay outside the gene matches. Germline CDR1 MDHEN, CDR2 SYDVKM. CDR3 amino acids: CASRSSGRLLETQYF. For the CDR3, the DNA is TGTGCCAGCAGAAGTAGCGGGAGGTTATTAGAGACCCAGTACTTC.

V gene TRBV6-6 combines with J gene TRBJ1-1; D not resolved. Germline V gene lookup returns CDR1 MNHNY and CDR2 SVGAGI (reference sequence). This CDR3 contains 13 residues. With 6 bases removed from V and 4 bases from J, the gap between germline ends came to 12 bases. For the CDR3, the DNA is TGTGCCAGCAGCCCGATTGGCGGCACTGAAGCTTTCTTT. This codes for CASSPIGGTEAFF.

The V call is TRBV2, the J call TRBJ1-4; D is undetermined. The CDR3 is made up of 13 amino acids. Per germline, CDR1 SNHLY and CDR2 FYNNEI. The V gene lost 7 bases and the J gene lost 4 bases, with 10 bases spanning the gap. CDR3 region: CASTREYNEKLFF. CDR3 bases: TGTGCCAGCACCCGGGAGTATAATGAAAAACTGTTTTTT.

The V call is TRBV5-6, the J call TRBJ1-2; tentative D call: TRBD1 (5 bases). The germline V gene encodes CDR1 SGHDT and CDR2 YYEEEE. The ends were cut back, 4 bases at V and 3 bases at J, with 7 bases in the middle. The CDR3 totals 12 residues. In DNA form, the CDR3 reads TGTGCCAGCAGCGGAGGGGACTATGGCTACACCTTC. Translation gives CASSGGDYGYTF.

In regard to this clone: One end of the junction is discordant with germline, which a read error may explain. CDR3 residues: CASGLRTGGSYNEQFF. CDR3 in DNA: TGTGCCAGCGGTTTGAGGACAGGGGGCTCCTACAATGAGCAGTTCTTC. This chain connects TRBV27 to TRBJ2-1; 10 bases match TRBD1. CDR1 is MNHEY and CDR2 is SMNVEV in the germline V gene (reference sequence). The CDR3 runs 16 residues.

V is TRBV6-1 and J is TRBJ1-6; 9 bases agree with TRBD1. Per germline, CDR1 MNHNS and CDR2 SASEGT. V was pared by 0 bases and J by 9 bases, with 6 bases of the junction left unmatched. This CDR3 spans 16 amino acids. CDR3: CASSEAGQGRGSPLHF. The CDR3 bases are TGTGCCAGCAGTGAAGCGGGACAGGGCCGAGGTTCACCCCTCCACTTT.

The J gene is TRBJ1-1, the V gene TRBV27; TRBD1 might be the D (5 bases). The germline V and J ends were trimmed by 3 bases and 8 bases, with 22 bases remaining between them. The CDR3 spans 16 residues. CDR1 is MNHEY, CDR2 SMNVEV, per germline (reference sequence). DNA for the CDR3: TGTGCCAGCAGTTTCGTGCCGGGGGGAGGGAGGGACGAAGCTTTCTTT. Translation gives CASSFVPGGGRDEAFF.